The present TCR beta chain was sequenced within a study of response to subunit inactivated influenza vaccine. Study-wide points: Only a handful of new T cells, the authors suggested, are recruited with each seasonal influenza vaccination.

TCRdb independently ran MiXCR on the RT-PCR reads; one entry per CDR3 protein. The table shows about 780,000 distinct CDR3 sequences, with about 18% occurring only once. The CDR3 spans 13 residues. J lost 9 bases, V lost 3 bases, and 4 bases had no gene match. CDR1 is DFQATT and CDR2 is SNEGSKA in the germline V gene (reference sequence). This clonotype was observed at least ten times. The antigen is undetermined. The sequencing here drew on PBMCs from blood, taken around 5 days after vaccination. The TCR was taken from a man between 50 and 59 years old who received an inactivated influenza vaccine. The V and J genes are TRBV20-1 and TRBJ2-1, with 11 positions matching TRBD2. In DNA, the CDR3 is TGCAGTGCTAGGACTAGCGGGATTGGTGAGCAGTTCTTC. Translating gives CSARTSGIGEQFF.